This T cell receptor beta chain was observed in a study of cytomegalovirus exposure and HLA in healthy donors. Points from the study as a whole: Researchers reported that a few CMV-associated chains were confirmed in vitro as CMV antigen-specific.

With regard to this clone: What it binds is not known.

Generated by immunoSEQ multiplex PCR, the TCRdb table keeps only in-frame clones and is missing some. The sample yields about 160,000 clones, just under 90% seen once. This receptor was identified in a young woman in good health and CMV-seropositive. The sequenced material came from PBMCs.

The CDR3 region has the DNA TGTGCCAGCATTCGACAGGGGGCTTACTATGGCTACACCTTC. The encoded protein is CASIRQGAYYGYTF. The chain recombines TRBV6-5 with TRBJ1-2; 10 nucleotides line up with TRBD1. This CDR3 has 14 residues. V lost 7 bases, J lost 3 bases, and 5 bases stayed unmatched. Germline V gene sequence: CDR1 MNHEY, CDR2 SVGAGI.